Listed here is a single TCR beta chain. Its matching antigen is unknown. The sample comes from a study of OX40 agonist ivuxolimab in advanced cancers. Study-level background: Dose-escalation patients suffered from hepatocellular carcinoma, melanoma, renal cell or head and neck cancer. The mean age was approximately 60 years, ranging from about 23 to 85, with around four fifths of participants male.

Study conclusions and caveats: Both blood CD4+ and CD8+ T cells showed clonal growth by week 6 at 0.1 to 3.0 mg/kg.

The data were produced by immunoSEQ multiplex PCR, yet TCRdb's version contains in-frame clones alone and is incomplete. The top ten hold approximately 2.4% of the sample, which has around 75,000 clones, roughly 89% seen once. Trimming removed 1 base at V and 2 bases at J, with 15 bases between. The CDR3 totals 16 residues. CDR1 and CDR2 (germline): SGHDN, FVKESK. Material: CD4+ or CD8+ T cells sorted from blood, obtained in a trial of the OX40 agonist ivuxolimab. This TCR was sampled from an adult with an advanced solid tumor such as melanoma, head and neck, liver or kidney cancer. The chain has TRBV14 and TRBJ2-7, with D possibly TRBD1 on 6 matching bases. CDR3 bases: TGTGCCAGCAGCCAAGCAAACAGGGACCTCCCCTACGAGCAGTACTTC. Translated, it gives CASSQANRDLPYEQYF.